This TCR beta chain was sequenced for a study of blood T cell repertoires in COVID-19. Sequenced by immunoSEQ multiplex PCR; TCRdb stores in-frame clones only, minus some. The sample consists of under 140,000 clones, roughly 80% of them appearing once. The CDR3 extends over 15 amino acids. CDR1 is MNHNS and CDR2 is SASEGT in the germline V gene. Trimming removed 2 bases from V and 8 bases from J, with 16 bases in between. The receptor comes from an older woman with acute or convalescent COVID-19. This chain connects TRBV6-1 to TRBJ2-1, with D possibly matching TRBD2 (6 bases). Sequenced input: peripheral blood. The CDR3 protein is CASSEPGGIHYEQFF. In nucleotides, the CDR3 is TGTGCCAGCAGTGAACCCGGCGGGATACACTATGAGCAGTTCTTC.